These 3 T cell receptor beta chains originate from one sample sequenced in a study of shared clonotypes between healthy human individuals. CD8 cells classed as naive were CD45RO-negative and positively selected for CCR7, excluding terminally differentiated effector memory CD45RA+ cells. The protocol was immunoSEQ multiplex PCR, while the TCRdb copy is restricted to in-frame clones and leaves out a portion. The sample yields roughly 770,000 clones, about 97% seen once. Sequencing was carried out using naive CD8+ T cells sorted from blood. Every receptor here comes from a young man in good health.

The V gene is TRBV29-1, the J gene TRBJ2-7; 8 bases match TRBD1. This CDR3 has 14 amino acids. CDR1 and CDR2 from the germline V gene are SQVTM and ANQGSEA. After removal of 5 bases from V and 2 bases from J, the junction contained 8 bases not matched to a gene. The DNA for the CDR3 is TGCAGCGTTTGCTTACAGGGGGTTCCCTACGAGCAGTACTTC. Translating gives CSVCLQGVPYEQYF.

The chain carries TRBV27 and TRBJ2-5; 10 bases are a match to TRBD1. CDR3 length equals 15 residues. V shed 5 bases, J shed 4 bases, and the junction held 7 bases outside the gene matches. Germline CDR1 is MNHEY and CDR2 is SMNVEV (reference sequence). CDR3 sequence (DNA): TGTGCCAGCAGTGGCCTGGACAGGGGGTCAGAGACCCAGTACTTC. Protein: CASSGLDRGSETQYF.

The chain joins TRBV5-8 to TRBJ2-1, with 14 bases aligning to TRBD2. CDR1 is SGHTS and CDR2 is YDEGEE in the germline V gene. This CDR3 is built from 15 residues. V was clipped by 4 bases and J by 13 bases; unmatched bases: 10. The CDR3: CASSPSGLAGDRQFF. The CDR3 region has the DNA TGTGCCAGCAGCCCATCGGGACTAGCGGGAGATCGTCAGTTCTTC.